This is a list of T cell receptor beta chains from one sample in a study of cytomegalovirus exposure and HLA in healthy donors. Sequencing was performed with immunoSEQ multiplex PCR; in TCRdb, only in-frame clones are kept and a portion is missing. In the table there are about 270,000 clones, about nine tenths of which are singletons. Input material: PBMCs. The receptors stem from a man aged 40-49 years in good health and CMV-seropositive. Both conserved end residues are part of each CDR3. D genes are given only for firm matches. For some rows the clone size is stated as once, few or many, or as a class when expanded; others skip it.

CDR3nt | CDR3aa | abundance | v_gene | d_gene | j_gene
TGTGCCAGTAGGAGAGAACTAGCGGGAAGCTACGAGCAGTACTTC | CASRRELAGSYEQYF | NA | TRBV19 | TRBD2 | TRBJ2-7
TGTGCCAGCAGTTCCTACAGGGGGCGGAATGAAAAACTGTTTTTT | CASSSYRGRNEKLFF | NA | TRBV28 | TRBD1 | TRBJ1-4
TGTGCCAGCAGCGTAGGCACTAGCGGGCCGGGGGGGGAGACCCAGTACTTC | CASSVGTSGPGGETQYF | NA | TRBV9 | TRBD2 | TRBJ2-5
TGTGCCAGCAGTTCACTACTAGCGGAGTTAGGGGATGAGCAGTTCTTC | CASSSLLAELGDEQFF | NA | TRBV27 | TRBD2 | TRBJ2-1
TGTGCCAGCAGCGTCAGCTATGGAAGGAGCGGGGAGCTGTTTTTT | CASSVSYGRSGELFF | NA | TRBV9 | NA | TRBJ2-2
TGTGCCAGCAGTCCGGGACAGGGGGCGCGACAGCCCCAGCATTTT | CASSPGQGARQPQHF | NA | TRBV6-5 | TRBD1 | TRBJ1-5
TGTGCCAGCAGTGACTCTACGGGGGGAGGGCCCCAGCATTTT | CASSDSTGGGPQHF | NA | TRBV6-4 | NA | TRBJ1-5
TGTGCCAGTAGTATACCCCAGCGGGGCACAGATACGCAGTATTTT | CASSIPQRGTDTQYF | NA | TRBV19 | NA | TRBJ2-3
TGTGCCAGCAGCGACAGGGGACAGCTCTCCTACGAGCAGTACTTC | CASSDRGQLSYEQYF | NA | TRBV7-6 | TRBD1 | TRBJ2-7
TGTGCCAGCAGCTTTGCTCTTTCGGTAGAGACCCAGTACTTC | CASSFALSVETQYF | NA | TRBV5-5 | NA | TRBJ2-5
TGTGCCAGCAGCACCCCGGGACGGGGGAGGACTGAAGCTTTCTTT | CASSTPGRGRTEAFF | NA | TRBV28 | NA | TRBJ1-1
TGTGCCACCGGAACCCGGGAGGGCCTCGATGAGCAGTTCTTC | CATGTREGLDEQFF | NA | TRBV19 | TRBD2 | TRBJ2-1
TGTGCCAGCTCACCGGGGACTGAACTCTACGAGCAGTACTTC | CASSPGTELYEQYF | NA | TRBV18 | NA | TRBJ2-7
TGTGCTAGTGGTGTTGGCCTGCAGGACAGGGGTGTTATCGGGGAGCTGTTTTTT | CASGVGLQDRGVIGELFF | NA | TRBV12-5 | TRBD1 | TRBJ2-2
TGCAGCGTTGAAGACATTCAGGGCAATGAGCAGTTCTTC | CSVEDIQGNEQFF | NA | TRBV29-1 | NA | TRBJ2-1
TGCGCCAGCAGCTTGGACCCGGGAGGGTCCCCGAAGCAGTACTTC | CASSLDPGGSPKQYF | NA | TRBV5-1 | TRBD2 | TRBJ2-7
TGCGCCAGCAGCCAAGATCAATTTACAGGCGCGAACACCGGGGAGCTGTTTTTT | CASSQDQFTGANTGELFF | NA | TRBV4-3 | NA | TRBJ2-2
TGTGCCAGCAGCCCCCCGGGACAGGGTATTGAAAAACTGTTTTTT | CASSPPGQGIEKLFF | NA | TRBV7-9 | TRBD1 | TRBJ1-4
TGTGCCAGCAGCTTACGAGGGTATCCGGGGGACGAGCAGTACTTC | CASSLRGYPGDEQYF | NA | TRBV7-9 | NA | TRBJ2-7
TGTGCCAGCAGCCGAGGACAGTACTCTGGGGCCAACGTCCTGACTTTC | CASSRGQYSGANVLTF | NA | TRBV5-8 | NA | TRBJ2-6
TGTGCCAGCTCACCACTCCTGGACAGCCAAGAGACCCAGTACTTC | CASSPLLDSQETQYF | NA | TRBV18 | NA | TRBJ2-5
TGCGCCAGCAGCCAAGACTCGCTAGCGGGAGGGCAGGATGAGCAGTTCTTC | CASSQDSLAGGQDEQFF | NA | TRBV4-1 | TRBD2 | TRBJ2-1
TGCGCCAGCAGCTTCGGGACTAGCCGGGACAATGAGCAGTTCTTC | CASSFGTSRDNEQFF | NA | TRBV5-1 | TRBD2 | TRBJ2-1
TGCAGCGTCGAGGGCTCTAGCACAGATACGCAGTATTTT | CSVEGSSTDTQYF | NA | TRBV29-1 | NA | TRBJ2-3
TGTGCCAGCAGCAAAACTATTGGACAGGCCTTAGGCACAGATACGCAGTATTTT | CASSKTIGQALGTDTQYF | NA | TRBV28 | TRBD1 | TRBJ2-3
TGTGCCAGCAGCCGACTAGTACCCAATGAGCAGTTCTTC | CASSRLVPNEQFF | once | TRBV5-8 | NA | TRBJ2-1
TGTGCCAGCTCGCCGGTCATGAACACTGAAGCTTTCTTT | CASSPVMNTEAFF | NA | TRBV19 | NA | TRBJ1-1
TGTGCCAGCAGTTCCTTAGGGACAGTTCGTGGAGAGACCCAGTACTTC | CASSSLGTVRGETQYF | few | TRBV28 | TRBD1 | TRBJ2-5